Sequencing of this T cell receptor beta chain was carried out in a study of Graves' ophthalmopathy and Graves' hyperthyroidism. Study-wide context: Stable hyperthyroidism referred to disease that showed no ophthalmopathy within 18 months of follow-up. Study observations and caveats: Blood also carried most expanded thyroid clonotypes exceeding 0.001 frequency.

As for this clonotype: As yet, its antigen is unknown.

Excluded: other autoimmune disease, uncontrolled infection, pregnancy or lactation. A diagnosis was made from clinical symptoms together with serum thyroxine, TRAb, thyroid ultrasound and orbital computed tomography. RNA transcripts yielded amplified TCR beta CDR3 regions. In the first round, RT-PCR was carried out with HTBI primers, and a multiplex PCR formed the second round. TCRdb itself ran the multiplex PCR reads through MiXCR, one entry per CDR3 protein. In the table there are over a million distinct CDR3 sequences, less than 45% of which are singletons. The material sequenced was peripheral blood or thyroid tissue (not recorded which). This receptor was identified in an adult man with Graves' hyperthyroidism.

The chain's CDR3 is CSARDQARGQETQYF. The CDR3 DNA sequence: TGCAGTGCTAGAGATCAAGCGAGAGGGCAAGAGACCCAGTACTTC. The chain recombines TRBV20-1 with TRBJ2-5; TRBD2 might be the D (5 bases). From germline, CDR1 is DFQATT and CDR2 SNEGSKA (reference sequence). V lost 0 bases, J lost 2 bases, and 13 bases lay in between. CDR3 size: 15 residues.